Below, 30 T cell receptor beta chains from the same sample are listed, as sequenced in a study of vaccination and CD4 T cells after COVID-19. Treatment: roughly 10-day PBMC culture with coronavirus spike peptide pools or control peptides (ViraFEST assay). During the years 2011-2018, before the COVID-19 pandemic, the unexposed donor's CD4+ T cells were collected. Antigens of these TCRs are unknown. Scientists ran DNA taken from cultured CD4+ T cells through the Oncomine TCR Beta short-read assay for sequencing. MiXCR was run by TCRdb on the PCR reads, yielding one entry per CDR3 protein. The sample lists about 7,400 distinct CDR3 sequences, 37% seen once, with approximately 16% in the top ten. The sequencing sample was made of CD4+ T cells from blood, cultured in vitro. These receptors were collected from a human donor in good health.

The rearrangement links TRBV6-5 to TRBJ1-2; no firm D call. The V end was cut by 0 bases, the J end by 9 bases, with 11 bases between. The CDR3 length is 13 residues. Germline CDR1 MNHEY, CDR2 SVGAGI. CDR3 nucleotide sequence: TGTGCCAGCAGTTACTCAGGCCATGGAAGCTACACCTTC. Encoded protein: CASSYSGHGSYTF.

This clonotype came up a few times. The rearrangement links TRBV20-1 to TRBJ2-3; D uncertain. CDR1 is DFQATT and CDR2 is SNEGSKA in the germline V gene (reference sequence). Trimming stripped 2 bases from V and 4 bases from J, with 13 bases between. This CDR3 contains 14 residues. This CDR3 reads CSARWAVLADTQYF. In nucleotides, the CDR3 is TGCAGTGCTAGATGGGCCGTTCTCGCAGATACGCAGTATTTT.

This chain connects TRBV11-2 to TRBJ2-2; 11 bases map to TRBD2. Trimming took 4 bases from V and 3 from J; bases not matched to a gene: 7. The CDR3 is 17 residues long. Germline CDR1 and CDR2: SGHAT and FQNNGV. The CDR3 DNA is TGTGCCAGCAGCTCATTGGGGACTAGCGGATACACCGGGGAGCTGTTTTTT. Residues: CASSSLGTSGYTGELFF.

V is TRBV6-2 or TRBV6-3 and J is TRBJ1-2; TRBD1 aligns across 8 bases. The V segment lost 6 bases and the J segment 5 bases; nucleotides outside the gene matches: 8. The CDR3 extends over 14 amino acids. Germline V gives CDR1 MNHEY, CDR2 SVGEGT. In DNA, the CDR3 is TGTGCCAGCAGATTTCGGACAGGGCTGTATGGCTACACCTTC. Residues: CASRFRTGLYGYTF.

This clonotype came up a few times. The gene calls are TRBV20-1 and TRBJ1-6; D gene unclear. The length of the CDR3 is 15 residues. V was pared by 0 bases and J by 7 bases, with 13 bases between. The germline V gene encodes CDR1 DFQATT and CDR2 SNEGSKA (reference sequence). The CDR3 sequence is CSAREQLGSNSPLHF. The CDR3 nucleotides read TGCAGTGCTAGAGAACAATTGGGGAGCAATTCACCCCTCCACTTT.

This sequence joins TRBV7-9 and TRBJ2-1; 8 positions match TRBD2. Per the germline V gene, CDR1 is SEHNR and CDR2 is FQNEAQ (reference sequence). The CDR3 loop spans 14 amino acids. V shed 5 bases and J 4 bases; nucleotides not matched to a gene: 4. The CDR3 is CASSKRELYNEQFF. CDR3 DNA: TGTGCCAGCAGCAAGCGGGAGTTGTACAATGAGCAGTTCTTC. The full variable domain, completed using reference TRBV7-9 and TRBJ2-1, is DTGVSQNPRHKITKRGQNVTFRCDPISEHNRLYWYRQTLGQGPEFLTYFQNEAQLEKSRLLSDRFSAERPKGSFSTLEIQRTEQGDSAMYLCASSKRELYNEQFFGPGTRLTVL.

V and J are TRBV20-1 and TRBJ1-5; 9 positions agree with TRBD1. V shed 3 bases, J shed 2 bases, and the junction held 5 bases outside the gene matches. The CDR3 sequence is 15 residues long. Germline V lookup: CDR1 DFQATT, CDR2 SNEGSKA (reference sequence). CDR3 coding DNA: TGCAGTGCTAGCCCCCGGACAGGGGGCAATCAGCCCCAGCATTTT. It translates to CSASPRTGGNQPQHF.

This sequence joins TRBV30 and TRBJ1-6; unclear D gene. Germline CDR1 reads GTSNPN; CDR2 reads SVGIG (reference sequence). The CDR3 covers 11 residues. V was cut by 2 bases and J by 5 bases, with 1 base left in between. CDR3 nucleotide sequence: TGTGCCTGGAGTAATAATTCACCCCTCCACTTT. It codes for CAWSNNSPLHF.

V is TRBV25-1 and J is TRBJ2-7; 8 nucleotides match TRBD1. The CDR3 runs to 11 residues. The germline CDR1 and CDR2 sequences are MGHDK and SYGVNS. V lost 4 bases to trimming and J lost 12 bases; unmatched junction nucleotides: 5. CDR3 sequence (DNA): TGTGCCAGCAGTGCCGGACAGGGCCCGTACTTC. This gives the protein CASSAGQGPYF.

J is TRBJ1-5 and V is TRBV19; D is uncertain. In germline, CDR1 is LNHDA, CDR2 SQIVND (reference sequence). Deletions cut 9 bases from V and 0 bases from J, with 9 bases between. The CDR3 runs to 13 residues. CDR3 in DNA: TGTGCCAGCGGACCGTATAGCAATCAGCCCCAGCATTTT. Translating it yields CASGPYSNQPQHF.

The chain combines TRBV20-1 with TRBJ2-7; perhaps D is TRBD1 or TRBD2 (5 bases each). The V end lost 2 bases, the J end lost 6 bases, and 17 bases lay between the germline ends. This CDR3 comprises 14 residues. Germline V gene data show CDR1 as DFQATT and CDR2 as SNEGSKA (reference sequence). Here the CDR3 DNA reads TGCAGTGCTAGATCTCCGGCCGCTGGGACCGAGCAGTACTTC. Amino acid sequence: CSARSPAAGTEQYF.

Here the CDR3 reads CASSPSLRWGRETQYF. The DNA for the CDR3 is TGTGCCAGCAGCCCTTCCCTTAGGTGGGGGCGAGAGACCCAGTACTTC. The chain couples TRBV11-2 to TRBJ2-5; tentative D call: TRBD1 (6 bases). Trimming removed 5 bases at V and 4 bases at J, with 20 bases between. The CDR3 spans 16 residues. Germline V lookup: CDR1 SGHAT, CDR2 FQNNGV.

The chain links TRBV7-2 to TRBJ2-5; 10 bases fit TRBD2. Unmatched junction bases numbered 9, after V lost 2 bases and J lost 6 bases. This CDR3 has 16 amino acids. Germline-derived CDR1 and CDR2 are SGHTA and FQGNSA. CDR3 protein: CASSLIQAGGPKTQYF. Written as DNA, the CDR3 is TGTGCCAGCAGCTTAATTCAAGCGGGAGGGCCGAAGACCCAGTACTTC. The full variable domain, with the rest looked up from reference TRBV7-2 and TRBJ2-5, is GAGVSQSPSNKVTEKGKDVELRCDPISGHTALYWYRQSLGQGLEFLIYFQGNSAPDKSGLPSDRFSAERTGGSVSTLTIQRTQQEDSAVYLCASSLIQAGGPKTQYFGPGTRLLVL.

Only a few counts were recorded for this clonotype. The chain has TRBV20-1 and TRBJ2-3, with TRBD2 identical over 13 bases. Trimming cost V 6 bases and J 3 bases; bases outside gene matches: 6. The germline gives CDR1 DFQATT, CDR2 SNEGSKA (reference sequence). The CDR3 extends over 15 amino acids. The DNA for the CDR3 is TGCAGTGCAAGACTAGCGGGGGGCCTTACAGATACGCAGTATTTT. This sequence encodes CSARLAGGLTDTQYF.

This clonotype was observed a few times. The chain couples TRBV6-1 to TRBJ2-1, with no clear D. The CDR3 is made up of 14 amino acids. The ends were cut back, 6 bases at V and 0 bases at J, with 9 bases in the middle. From germline, CDR1 is MNHNS and CDR2 SASEGT. The CDR3 nucleotides are TGTGCCAGCAGGGCTCCCGACTCCTACAATGAGCAGTTCTTC. Its protein is CASRAPDSYNEQFF.

V and J are TRBV19 and TRBJ2-1, with 13 bases that match TRBD2. V was clipped by 5 bases and J by 10 bases; unmatched bases: 8. CDR1 is LNHDA, CDR2 SQIVND, per germline (reference sequence). This CDR3 spans 15 amino acids. CDR3 nucleotide sequence: TGTGCCAGTAGTGCACTAGCGGGAGGGCATCGGGAGCAGTTCTTC. Its protein product is CASSALAGGHREQFF.

The table lists this clonotype with a few counts. The chain carries TRBV23-1 and TRBJ1-2; D unresolved. TRBV23-1 qualifies as an ORF whose function is uncertain. Trimming pared 7 bases from V and 4 bases from J, leaving 16 bases between. This CDR3 region has 14 residues. The DNA of the CDR3 is TGCGCCAGCAATACAGACAATCCTCTCTATGGCTACACCTTC. Amino acids: CASNTDNPLYGYTF.

This chain uses TRBV4-3 with TRBJ1-5; 9 nucleotides match TRBD1. The CDR3 has 20 amino acids. Germline CDR1 reads LGHNA; CDR2 reads YSLEER. The J segment lost 0 bases and the V segment lost 2 bases, leaving 14 bases of the junction unmatched. The CDR3 is CASSQLTPGQGHYSNQPQHF. In DNA, the CDR3 is TGCGCCAGCAGCCAATTGACCCCGGGACAGGGCCACTATAGCAATCAGCCCCAGCATTTT.

This clonotype showed up just a few times. This rearrangement joins TRBV19 to TRBJ1-2, with D possibly TRBD1 on 5 matching bases. The CDR3 extends over 12 amino acids. The ends were cut back, 5 bases at V and 7 bases at J, with 11 bases in the middle. The germline V gene has CDR1 LNHDA and CDR2 SQIVND (reference sequence). The CDR3 loop reads CASSPTGVGYTF. The CDR3 bases are TGTGCCAGTAGTCCCACGGGGGTTGGCTACACCTTC.

This clonotype was observed a handful of times. The V call is TRBV20-1, the J call TRBJ2-3, with D perhaps matching TRBD1 (6 bases). Germline loops: CDR1 DFQATT, CDR2 SNEGSKA (reference sequence). V dropped 0 bases and J dropped 3 bases, with 22 bases sitting between them. The CDR3 has 18 residues. In nucleotides, the CDR3 is TGCAGTGCTAGAGATCGCCTCTTAACAGGGTTTGGTACAGATACGCAGTATTTT. It specifies CSARDRLLTGFGTDTQYF.

The chain joins TRBV6-1 to TRBJ1-3; 8 bases align to TRBD1. Germline V gene data show CDR1 as MNHNS and CDR2 as SASEGT. V trimming: 5 bases; J trimming: 3 bases; junction bases outside the gene matches: 6. The CDR3 contains 15 residues. The CDR3 loop reads CASSTGQGFGNTIYF. The DNA for the CDR3 is TGTGCCAGCAGTACCGGACAGGGATTTGGAAACACCATATATTTT.

The gene calls are TRBV20-1 and TRBJ2-1; 13 bases match TRBD2. The CDR3 loop spans 15 amino acids. The junction had 10 bases not matched to a gene; V was cut back by 5 bases and J by 9 bases. CDR1 DFQATT and CDR2 SNEGSKA come from the germline V gene (reference sequence). The CDR3 coding sequence is TGCAGTGCTGCGGCACTAGCGGGGGGGCTCAGTGAGCAGTTCTTC. This encodes CSAAALAGGLSEQFF.

This chain joins TRBV15 and TRBJ2-7; 9 nucleotides align to TRBD2. The CDR3 length is 17 residues. The junction had 9 bases not matched to a gene; V was cut back by 0 bases and J by 3 bases. Germline V gene lookup returns CDR1 LNHNV and CDR2 YYDKDF (reference sequence). CDR3 DNA sequence: TGTGCCACCAGCAGAGATCCAGCGGGAGGCCTTCTCTACGAGCAGTACTTC. The encoded protein is CATSRDPAGGLLYEQYF.

This sequence joins TRBV30 and TRBJ1-1; perhaps TRBD1 as D (6 bases). Trimming stripped 0 bases from V and 1 base from J, with 6 bases between. From germline, CDR1 is GTSNPN and CDR2 SVGIG (reference sequence). This CDR3 is 13 amino acids long. CDR3 nucleotides: TGTGCCTGGAGTGTAGGGGGGAACACTGAAGCTTTCTTT. Its translation: CAWSVGGNTEAFF.

V usage is TRBV7-9 and J usage is TRBJ2-3; the D gene is possibly TRBD1 (5 bases). This CDR3 has 13 amino acids. CDR1 is SEHNR and CDR2 is FQNEAQ in the germline V gene (reference sequence). V gave up 5 bases and J gave up 4 bases, with 10 bases separating them. CDR3 sequence: CASSTRGPDTQYF. CDR3 nucleotides: TGTGCCAGCAGCACAAGGGGCCCAGATACGCAGTATTTT.

In its sample, this clonotype was seen a few times. The rearrangement joins TRBV20-1 to TRBJ2-3, with 8 nucleotides matching TRBD2. V shed 2 bases, J shed 0 bases, and the junction held 4 bases outside the gene matches. CDR1 DFQATT and CDR2 SNEGSKA come from the germline V gene (reference sequence). The CDR3 loop spans 15 amino acids. The CDR3 DNA follows: TGCAGTGCTAGATCTAGCGGGTTGAGCACAGATACGCAGTATTTT. The encoded protein is CSARSSGLSTDTQYF.

The rearrangement links TRBV6-1 to TRBJ2-7; the match to TRBD1 covers 8 bases. The V segment lost 2 bases and the J segment 1 base; nucleotides outside the gene matches: 1. CDR1 is MNHNS, CDR2 SASEGT, per germline. The CDR3 covers 14 residues. Here the CDR3 reads CASSEWDRSYEQYF. CDR3 DNA sequence: TGTGCCAGCAGTGAATGGGACAGGTCCTACGAGCAGTACTTC.

CDR3 in amino acids: CASSYAGSGYTF. The DNA of the CDR3 is TGTGCCAGCAGTTATGCAGGCTCTGGCTACACCTTC. The chain recombines TRBV6-2 or TRBV6-3 with TRBJ1-2; D unresolved. Trimming cost V 3 bases and J 7 bases, with 9 bases left between them. Germline CDR1 is MNHEY and CDR2 is SVGEGT. The CDR3 sequence is 12 residues long.

This clonotype has a single count. V and J are TRBV20-1 and TRBJ2-7, with TRBD1 matching over 8 bases. The CDR3 is 14 amino acids. Unmatched junction bases numbered 9, after V lost 6 bases and J lost 2 bases. Germline CDR1 DFQATT, CDR2 SNEGSKA (reference sequence). The CDR3: CSAEGQAIPYEQYF. The DNA of the CDR3 is TGCAGTGCGGAGGGACAGGCCATTCCCTACGAGCAGTACTTC.

This clonotype was counted between two and nine times. The chain carries TRBV20-1 and TRBJ1-2; no clear D. This CDR3 is 12 amino acids long. The ends were cut back, 4 bases at V and 2 bases at J, with 8 bases in the middle. The V gene's germline CDR1 is DFQATT and CDR2 SNEGSKA (reference sequence). The DNA for the CDR3 is TGCAGTGCTATTGGTCCGAACTATGGCTACACCTTC. This translates into CSAIGPNYGYTF.